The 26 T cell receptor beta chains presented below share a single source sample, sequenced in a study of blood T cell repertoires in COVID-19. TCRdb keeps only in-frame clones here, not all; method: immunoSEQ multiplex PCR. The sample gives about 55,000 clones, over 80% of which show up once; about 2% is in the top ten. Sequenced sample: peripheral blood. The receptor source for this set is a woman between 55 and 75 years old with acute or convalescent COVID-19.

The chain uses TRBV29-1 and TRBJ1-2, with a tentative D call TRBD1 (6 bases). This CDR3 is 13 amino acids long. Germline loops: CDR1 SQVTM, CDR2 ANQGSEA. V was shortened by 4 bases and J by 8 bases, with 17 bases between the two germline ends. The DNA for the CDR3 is TGCAGCGTTGGACAAAGGGGGACTAGCGGCTACACCTTC. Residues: CSVGQRGTSGYTF.

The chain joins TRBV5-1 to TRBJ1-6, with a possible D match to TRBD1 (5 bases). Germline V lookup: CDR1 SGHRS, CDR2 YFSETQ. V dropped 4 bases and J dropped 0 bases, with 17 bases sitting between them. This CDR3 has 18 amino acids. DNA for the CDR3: TGCGCCAGCAGCCGAGACAGTGGCGCTAGCTCCTATAATTCACCCCTCCACTTT. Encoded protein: CASSRDSGASSYNSPLHF.

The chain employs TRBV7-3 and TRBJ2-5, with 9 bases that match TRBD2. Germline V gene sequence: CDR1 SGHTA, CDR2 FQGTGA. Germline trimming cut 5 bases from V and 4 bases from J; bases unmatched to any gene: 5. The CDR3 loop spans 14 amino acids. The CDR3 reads CASSPASGAETQYF. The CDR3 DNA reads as TGTGCCAGCAGCCCGGCTAGCGGGGCAGAGACCCAGTACTTC.

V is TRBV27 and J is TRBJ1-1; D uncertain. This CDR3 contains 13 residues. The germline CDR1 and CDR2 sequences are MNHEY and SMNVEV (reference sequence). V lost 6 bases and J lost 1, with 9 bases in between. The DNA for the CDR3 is TGTGCCAGCAGCGCCAGAGGGAACACTGAAGCTTTCTTT. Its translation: CASSARGNTEAFF.

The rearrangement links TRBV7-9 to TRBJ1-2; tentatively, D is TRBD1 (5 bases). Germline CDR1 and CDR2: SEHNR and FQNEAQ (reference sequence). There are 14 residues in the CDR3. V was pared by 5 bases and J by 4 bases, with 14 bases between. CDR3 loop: CASSGGVHSYGYTF. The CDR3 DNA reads TGTGCCAGCAGCGGGGGGGTGCACAGCTATGGCTACACCTTC.

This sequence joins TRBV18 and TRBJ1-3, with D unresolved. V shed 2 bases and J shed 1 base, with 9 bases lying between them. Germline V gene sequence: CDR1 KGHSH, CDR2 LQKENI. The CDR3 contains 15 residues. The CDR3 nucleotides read TGTGCCAGCTCACCAGGGCTACAGTCTGGAAACACCATATATTTT. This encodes CASSPGLQSGNTIYF.

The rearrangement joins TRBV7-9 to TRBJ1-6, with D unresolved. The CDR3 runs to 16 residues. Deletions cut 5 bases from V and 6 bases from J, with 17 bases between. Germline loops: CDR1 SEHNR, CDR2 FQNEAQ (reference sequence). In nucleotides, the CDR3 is TGTGCCAGCAGCAACCCGAAGGCTGGGAGTAATTCACCCCTCCACTTT. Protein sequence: CASSNPKAGSNSPLHF.

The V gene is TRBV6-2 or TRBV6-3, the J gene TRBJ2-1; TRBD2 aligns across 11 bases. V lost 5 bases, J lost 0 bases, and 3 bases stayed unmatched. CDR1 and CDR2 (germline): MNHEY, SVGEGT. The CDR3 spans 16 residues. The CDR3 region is CASSTLAGGSYNEQFF. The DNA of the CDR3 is TGTGCCAGCAGTACCCTAGCGGGAGGCTCCTACAATGAGCAGTTCTTC.

CDR3 sequence: CAITRGLNTEAFF. The CDR3 bases are TGTGCCATCACTCGGGGATTGAACACTGAAGCTTTCTTT. The chain has TRBV10-3 and TRBJ1-1; no firm D call. This CDR3 is built from 13 residues. Trimming stripped 7 bases from V and 0 bases from J, with 9 bases between. CDR1 is ENHRY, CDR2 SYGVKD, per germline.

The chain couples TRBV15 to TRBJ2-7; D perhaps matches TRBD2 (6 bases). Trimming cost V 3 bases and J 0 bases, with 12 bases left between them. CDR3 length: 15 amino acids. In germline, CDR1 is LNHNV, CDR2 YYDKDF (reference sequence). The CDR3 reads CATSSYRGISYEQYF. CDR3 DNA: TGTGCCACCAGCAGTTATCGGGGGATCTCCTACGAGCAGTACTTC.

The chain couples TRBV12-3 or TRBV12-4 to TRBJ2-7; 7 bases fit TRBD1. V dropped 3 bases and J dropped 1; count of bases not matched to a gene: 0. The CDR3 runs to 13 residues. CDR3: CASSLGQSYEQYF. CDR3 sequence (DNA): TGTGCCAGCAGTTTGGGACAGTCCTACGAGCAGTACTTC.

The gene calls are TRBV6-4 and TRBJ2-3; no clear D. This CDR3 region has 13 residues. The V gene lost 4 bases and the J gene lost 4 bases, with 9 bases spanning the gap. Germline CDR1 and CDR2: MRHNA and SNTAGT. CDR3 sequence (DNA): TGTGCCAGCAGTGCACAGTGGGCAGATACGCAGTATTTT. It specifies CASSAQWADTQYF.

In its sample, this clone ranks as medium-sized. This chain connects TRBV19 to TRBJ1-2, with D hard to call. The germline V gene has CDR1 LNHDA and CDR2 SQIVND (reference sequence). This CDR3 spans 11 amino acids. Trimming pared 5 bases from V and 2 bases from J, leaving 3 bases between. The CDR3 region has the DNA TGTGCCAGTAGTCAGAACTATGGCTACACCTTC. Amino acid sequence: CASSQNYGYTF.

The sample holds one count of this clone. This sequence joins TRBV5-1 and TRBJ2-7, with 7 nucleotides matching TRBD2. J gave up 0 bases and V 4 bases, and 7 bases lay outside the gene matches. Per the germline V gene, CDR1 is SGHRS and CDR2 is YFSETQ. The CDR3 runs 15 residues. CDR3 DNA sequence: TGCGCCAGCAGCCCGGGGGGTGGGGACTCCTACGAGCAGTACTTC. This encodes CASSPGGGDSYEQYF.

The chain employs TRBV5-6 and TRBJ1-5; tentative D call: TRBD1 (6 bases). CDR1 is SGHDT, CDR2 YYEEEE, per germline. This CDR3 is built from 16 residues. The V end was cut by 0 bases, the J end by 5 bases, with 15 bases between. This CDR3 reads CASSLVTQGPDQPQHF. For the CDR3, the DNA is TGTGCCAGCAGCTTGGTGACTCAGGGGCCGGATCAGCCCCAGCATTTT.

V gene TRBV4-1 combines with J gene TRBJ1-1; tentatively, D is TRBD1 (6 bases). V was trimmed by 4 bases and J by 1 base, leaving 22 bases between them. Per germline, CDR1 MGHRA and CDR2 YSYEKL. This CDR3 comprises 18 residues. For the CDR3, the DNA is TGCGCCAGCAGCCGTATTGGGGGTAGGGGGAGAGAGAACACTGAAGCTTTCTTT. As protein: CASSRIGGRGRENTEAFF.

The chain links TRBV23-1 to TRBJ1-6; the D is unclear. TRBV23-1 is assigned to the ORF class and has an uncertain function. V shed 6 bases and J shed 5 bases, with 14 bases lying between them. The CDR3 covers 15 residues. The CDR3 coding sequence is TGCGCCAGCAGACCCCAGCGAGCGAATAATTCACCCCTCCACTTT. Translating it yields CASRPQRANNSPLHF.

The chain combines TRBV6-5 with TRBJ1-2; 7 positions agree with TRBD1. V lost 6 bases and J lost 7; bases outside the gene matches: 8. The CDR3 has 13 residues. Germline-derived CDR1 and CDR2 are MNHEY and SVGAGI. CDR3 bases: TGTGCCAGCAGCACAAATACAGGGGCTGGCTACACCTTC. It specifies CASSTNTGAGYTF.

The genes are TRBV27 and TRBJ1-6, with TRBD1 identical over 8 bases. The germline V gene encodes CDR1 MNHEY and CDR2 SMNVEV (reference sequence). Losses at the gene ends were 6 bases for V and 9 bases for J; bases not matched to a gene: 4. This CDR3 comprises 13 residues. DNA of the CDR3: TGTGCCAGCAGGGACAGGGATTTTTCACCCCTCCACTTT. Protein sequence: CASRDRDFSPLHF.

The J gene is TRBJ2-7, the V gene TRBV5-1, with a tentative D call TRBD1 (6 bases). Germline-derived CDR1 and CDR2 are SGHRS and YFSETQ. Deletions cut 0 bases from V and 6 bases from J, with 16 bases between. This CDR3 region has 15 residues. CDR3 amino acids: CASSLAGTSYGEQYF. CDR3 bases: TGCGCCAGCAGCTTGGCCGGGACATCCTACGGCGAGCAGTACTTC.

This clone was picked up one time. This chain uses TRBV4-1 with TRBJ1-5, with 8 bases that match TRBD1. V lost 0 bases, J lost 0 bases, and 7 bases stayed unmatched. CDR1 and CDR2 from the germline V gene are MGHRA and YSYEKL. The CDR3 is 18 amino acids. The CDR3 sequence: CASSQELTGVPSNQPQHF. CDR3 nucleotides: TGCGCCAGCAGCCAAGAATTGACAGGGGTTCCTAGCAATCAGCCCCAGCATTTT.

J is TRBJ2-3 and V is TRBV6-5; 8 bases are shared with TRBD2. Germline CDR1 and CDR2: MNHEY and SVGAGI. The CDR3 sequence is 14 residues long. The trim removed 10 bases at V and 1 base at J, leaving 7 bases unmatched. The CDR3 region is CATYHSGGTDTQYF. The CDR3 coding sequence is TGTGCCACATATCATAGCGGGGGCACAGATACGCAGTATTTT.

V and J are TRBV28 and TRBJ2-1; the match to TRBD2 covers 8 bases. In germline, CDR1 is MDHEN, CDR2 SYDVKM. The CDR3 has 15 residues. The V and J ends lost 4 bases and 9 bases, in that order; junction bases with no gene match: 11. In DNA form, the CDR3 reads TGTGCCAGCAGTTCCTCCCCTAGCGGGTTCGGTGAGCAGTTCTTC. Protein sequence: CASSSSPSGFGEQFF.

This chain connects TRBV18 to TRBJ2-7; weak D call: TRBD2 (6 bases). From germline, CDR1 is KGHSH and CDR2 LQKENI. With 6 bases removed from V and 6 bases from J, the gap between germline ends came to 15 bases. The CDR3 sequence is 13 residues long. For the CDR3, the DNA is TGTGCCAGCTCGACCACGCCTAGCGCCGAGCAGTACTTC. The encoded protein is CASSTTPSAEQYF. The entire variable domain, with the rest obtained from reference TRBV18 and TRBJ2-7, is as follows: NAGVMQNPRHLVRRRGQEARLRCSPMKGHSHVYWYRQLPEEGLKFMVYLQKENIIDESGMPKERFSAEFPKEGPSILRIQQVVRGDSAAYFCASSTTPSAEQYFGPGTRLTVT.

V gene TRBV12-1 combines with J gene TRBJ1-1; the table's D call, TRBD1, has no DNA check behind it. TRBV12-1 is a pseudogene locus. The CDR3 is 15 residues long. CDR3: CASRRSGQGNTEAFF. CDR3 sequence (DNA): TGTGCCAGCAGGCGCTCCGGACAGGGGAACACTGAAGCTTTCTTT.

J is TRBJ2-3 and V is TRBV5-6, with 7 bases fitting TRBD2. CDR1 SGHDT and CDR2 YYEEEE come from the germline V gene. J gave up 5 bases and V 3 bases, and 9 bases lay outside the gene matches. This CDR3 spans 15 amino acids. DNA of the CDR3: TGTGCCAGCAGCTCCAACCCGACGGGGGGAGATACGCAGTATTTT. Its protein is CASSSNPTGGDTQYF.